Below are 10 T cell receptor beta chains sequenced from a single sample in a study of tumor-infiltrating lymphocytes in localized non-small cell lung cancer. The protocol was immunoSEQ multiplex PCR, while the TCRdb copy is restricted to in-frame clones and leaves out a portion. This sample has about 7,600 clones, with 74% found just once. Specimen: uninvolved lung tissue not adjacent to the tumor. These receptor sequences come from a human donor with non-small cell lung cancer.

This clone counts as medium-sized (0.01 to 0.1%). The chain links TRBV28 to TRBJ1-4; D unclear. Trimming took off 2 bases at V and 3 bases at J, with 7 bases between the two ends. CDR3 length equals 14 residues. Germline assignment: CDR1 MDHEN and CDR2 SYDVKM. The CDR3 is CASSLAQANEKLFF. The CDR3 region has the DNA TGTGCCAGCAGTTTAGCACAAGCTAATGAAAAACTGTTTTTT.

The chain has TRBV6-1 and TRBJ1-2; perhaps TRBD1 as D (6 bases). Germline CDR1 and CDR2: MNHNS and SASEGT. The CDR3 runs to 16 residues. Trimming removed 4 bases from V and 2 bases from J, with 17 bases in between. CDR3 in DNA: TGTGCCAGCAGTGGGGGGTGGACCGGGACAAACTATGGCTACACCTTC. It yields the protein CASSGGWTGTNYGYTF.

This clone is medium-sized. The chain recombines TRBV5-8 with TRBJ1-2, with no clear D. The CDR3 covers 15 residues. Trimming stripped 4 bases from V and 4 bases from J, with 17 bases between. Germline values: CDR1 SGHTS, CDR2 YDEGEE. CDR3 bases: TGTGCCAGCAGCCGAGGACGGACCTTGGCCTATGGCTACACCTTC. It codes for CASSRGRTLAYGYTF.

The chain recombines TRBV4-2 with TRBJ2-3; TRBD2 agrees at 9 bases. Germline trimming cut 2 bases from V and 5 bases from J; bases unmatched to any gene: 5. The length of the CDR3 is 15 residues. Germline lookup yields CDR1 LGHNA and CDR2 YNFKEQ. The CDR3 bases are TGTGCCAGCAGCCAAAGGACTAGCGATCTAGATACGCAGTATTTT. It translates to CASSQRTSDLDTQYF.

CDR3 sequence: CASSRTDYSNQPQHF. DNA for the CDR3: TGTGCCAGCAGCAGGACAGATTATAGCAATCAGCCCCAGCATTTT. This sequence joins TRBV7-2 and TRBJ1-5, with D possibly being TRBD1 (6 bases). This CDR3 comprises 15 residues. Trimming removed 5 bases at V and 0 bases at J, with 11 bases between. Germline values: CDR1 SGHTA, CDR2 FQGNSA.

This clone was detected only a few times. This chain connects TRBV2 to TRBJ2-7; 9 bases map to TRBD2. CDR3 size: 14 residues. Trimming removed 4 bases from V and 5 bases from J; junction bases left unmatched: 6. The V gene's germline CDR1 is SNHLY and CDR2 FYNNEI. The CDR3 DNA is TGTGCCAGCAGTGGGACTAGCGAAAAAAACGAGCAGTACTTC. Residues: CASSGTSEKNEQYF.

The chain employs TRBV4-2 and TRBJ1-1; the match to TRBD1 covers 8 bases. The V and J ends lost 4 bases and 11 bases, in that order; junction bases with no gene match: 9. The CDR3 length is 13 residues. In germline, CDR1 is LGHNA, CDR2 YNFKEQ. The CDR3, as DNA: TGTGCCAGCAGCCCCGGGACAGGCGGGTTGGCTTTCTTT. Translated, it gives CASSPGTGGLAFF.

V gene TRBV29-1 combines with J gene TRBJ1-1; D not certain. Germline CDR1 SQVTM, CDR2 ANQGSEA. The V end lost 5 bases, the J end lost 0 bases, and 4 bases lay between the germline ends. The CDR3 extends over 11 amino acids. CDR3 protein: CSVRMNTEAFF. CDR3 nucleotides: TGCAGCGTTAGGATGAACACTGAAGCTTTCTTT.

Relative to its sample, this clone is medium-sized. The same CDR3 arises from other DNA sequences in this sample as well. This sequence joins TRBV7-2 and TRBJ1-5; D is unresolved. The CDR3 has 15 residues. The germline V gene encodes CDR1 SGHTA and CDR2 FQGNSA. Trimming cost V 1 base and J 0 bases, with 7 bases left between them. The CDR3 region has the DNA TGTGCCAGCAGCTTAGAAGGCAATAGCAATCAGCCCCAGCATTTT. This gives the protein CASSLEGNSNQPQHF.

This chain joins TRBV10-3 and TRBJ1-2, with 8 positions matching TRBD1. Trimming removed 2 bases from V and 6 bases from J; junction bases left unmatched: 8. There are 15 residues in the CDR3. From germline, CDR1 is ENHRY and CDR2 SYGVKD. CDR3: CAISEPQTGENGYTF. The CDR3 region has the DNA TGTGCCATCAGTGAGCCACAGACAGGGGAGAATGGCTACACCTTC.